The 16 T cell receptor beta chains in this list originate from one sample, sequenced in a study of T cell repertoires in cytomegalovirus infection (dated by TCRdb to about 2019). Antigens of these TCRs are unknown. The listed sequencing device is Illumina HiSeq 1500. TCRdb trimmed the raw reads at Q25, called clones with MiXCR and kept productive beta chains. Rows merge per CDR3 protein into single entries with the most common DNA and genes. Counted in this sample were about 46,000 distinct CDR3 sequences; 20% to 25% of them appeared once. The ten largest clones represent about a fifth of the sample. Sequenced sample: PBMCs, sequenced either directly or after in vitro stimulation (not recorded which). The receptors derive from a human donor in good health (CMV status not recorded). Some clones in this sample may be carry-over from other donors' samples.

DNA for the CDR3: TGCAGCGTAGCCGGGACAGGGAAACTCTCTGGGGCCAACGTCCTGACTTTC. Translating it yields CSVAGTGKLSGANVLTF. This chain links TRBV29-1 with TRBJ2-6, with 9 bases lining up with TRBD1. The V gene's germline CDR1 is SQVTM and CDR2 ANQGSEA. With 6 bases clipped from V and 0 bases from J, the junction kept 9 bases outside the gene matches. This CDR3 is built from 17 residues. Combining the CDR3 with reference TRBV29-1 and TRBJ2-6 gives the whole variable domain SAVISQKPSRDICQRGTSLTIQCQVDSQVTMMFWYRQQPGQSLTLIATANQGSEATYESGFVIDKFPISRPNLTFSTLTVSNMSPEDSSIYLCSVAGTGKLSGANVLTFGAGSRLTVL.

A word on this clonotype: A much larger clone sits a single nucleotide away, making a read error possible. CDR3 residues: CAGSPRTVTAGRWGTDTQYF. CDR3 bases: TGTGCCGGCAGCCCAAGGACGGTTACGGCTGGGAGGTGGGGCACAGATACGCAGTATTTT. This rearrangement joins TRBV7-2 to TRBJ2-3; a possible D gene is TRBD2 (6 bases). Germline V CDR1 and CDR2: SGHTA, FQGNSA. The CDR3 consists of 20 residues.

The CDR3 nucleotides are TGCAGCGTTGGGTGGCAGGGCGGAGATACGCAGTATTTT. Residues: CSVGWQGGDTQYF. This sequence joins TRBV29-1 and TRBJ2-3; D might be TRBD1 (5 bases). With 4 bases removed from V and 5 bases from J, the gap between germline ends came to 13 bases. From germline, CDR1 is SQVTM and CDR2 ANQGSEA. CDR3 size: 13 residues.

The rearrangement uses TRBV12-3 or TRBV12-4 and TRBJ1-2, with 7 bases that match TRBD1. The J segment lost 7 bases and the V segment lost 4 bases, leaving 6 bases of the junction unmatched. This CDR3 comprises 13 residues. CDR3 region: CASSSTGRTGYTF. The DNA of the CDR3 is TGTGCCAGCAGTTCGACAGGGAGAACTGGCTACACCTTC.

This clonotype occurred many times. The rearrangement uses TRBV7-2 and TRBJ1-5; D perhaps matches TRBD1 (6 bases). This CDR3 spans 15 amino acids. In germline, CDR1 is SGHTA, CDR2 FQGNSA. The V gene lost 2 bases and the J gene lost 7 bases, with 15 bases spanning the gap. As DNA, the CDR3 is TGTGCCAGCAGCTTACGGACAGCCTCGGGCCAGCCCCAGCATTTT. Translating gives CASSLRTASGQPQHF.

This clonotype was seen at least ten times. The CDR3 spells CASSPGRVHGYTF. The CDR3 bases are TGTGCCAGCAGCCCAGGTCGAGTGCACGGCTACACCTTC. V usage is TRBV7-2 and J usage is TRBJ1-2; D is unresolved. The ends were cut back, 5 bases at V and 8 bases at J, with 15 bases in the middle. The CDR3 loop spans 13 amino acids. The V gene's germline CDR1 is SGHTA and CDR2 FQGNSA.

This clonotype appeared a single time. The J gene is TRBJ2-5, the V gene TRBV7-4, with 9 positions matching TRBD1. The CDR3 is 14 residues long. From germline, CDR1 is SGHVT and CDR2 SQSDAQ. J gave up 7 bases and V 4 bases, and 7 bases lay outside the gene matches. The CDR3 DNA reads as TGTGCCAGCAGCTCCGGGACAGGGAAATGGACCCAGTACTTC. It encodes CASSSGTGKWTQYF. Variable domain in full (rest from reference TRBV7-4 and TRBJ2-5): GAGVSQSPRYKVAKRGRDVALRCDSISGHVTLYWYRQTLGQGSEVLTYSQSDAQRDKSGRPSGRFSAERPERSVSTLKIQRTEQGDSAVYLCASSSGTGKWTQYFGPGTRLLVL.

This clonotype was detected ten times or more. This chain joins TRBV7-2 and TRBJ2-1, with 11 bases that match TRBD2. The CDR3 sequence is 16 residues long. Germline CDR1 and CDR2: SGHTA and FQGNSA. Trimming at V came to 5 bases and at J to 4 bases, leaving 7 bases not matched to a gene. The CDR3 region has the DNA TGTGCCAGCAGCCCCACCGGGACTAGCGGATACAATGAGCAGTTCTTC. It is translated as CASSPTGTSGYNEQFF.

This clonotype appeared many times. This rearrangement joins TRBV7-6 to TRBJ2-1, with 7 bases fitting TRBD1. CDR3 size: 16 residues. Trimming at V came to 5 bases and at J to 1 base, leaving 8 bases not matched to a gene. Germline V gene sequence: CDR1 SGHVS, CDR2 FNYEAQ. The DNA of the CDR3 is TGTGCCAGCAGCGCAAGACCGGGACAGTCCTACAATGAGCAGTTCTTC. Translated: CASSARPGQSYNEQFF.

This clonotype appeared many times. This chain joins TRBV20-1 and TRBJ1-2, with TRBD1 matching over 7 bases. V trimming: 6 bases; J trimming: 3 bases; junction bases outside the gene matches: 10. The CDR3 is 14 amino acids. Germline-derived CDR1 and CDR2 are DFQATT and SNEGSKA (reference sequence). The CDR3 nucleotides read TGCAGTGCACATCCGGACAGGAGGTACTATGGCTACACCTTC. It codes for CSAHPDRRYYGYTF.

The chain recombines TRBV5-4 with TRBJ2-3; D not resolved. The CDR3 is 14 amino acids. With 0 bases removed from V and 3 bases from J, the gap between germline ends came to 8 bases. Germline CDR1 and CDR2: SGHNT and YYREEE (reference sequence). The CDR3 DNA is TGTGCCAGCAGCTTGGGCAGTCCGACAGATACGCAGTATTTT. Protein product: CASSLGSPTDTQYF.

This rearrangement joins TRBV6-1 to TRBJ2-7; 7 bases align to TRBD1. Germline CDR1 reads MNHNS; CDR2 reads SASEGT. CDR3 length: 15 residues. With V trimmed by 6 bases and J by 0 bases, 8 bases remained unmatched. Here the CDR3 reads CASSRTGRSSYEQYF. Here the CDR3 DNA reads TGTGCCAGCAGCCGGACAGGCAGGAGCTCCTACGAGCAGTACTTC.

There are many counts of this clonotype. The genes are TRBV7-2 and TRBJ2-1, with 13 nucleotides matching TRBD2. The CDR3 runs to 19 residues. Germline loops: CDR1 SGHTA, CDR2 FQGNSA. The V and J ends lost 5 bases and 1 base, in that order; junction bases with no gene match: 11. The CDR3 here is CASSLRPGLAGLSYNEQFF. The DNA for the CDR3 is TGTGCCAGCAGCCTCAGACCGGGACTAGCGGGATTATCCTACAATGAGCAGTTCTTC.

V is TRBV27 and J is TRBJ1-1; 9 positions agree with TRBD1. The CDR3 loop spans 14 amino acids. CDR1 MNHEY and CDR2 SMNVEV come from the germline V gene (reference sequence). The V segment lost 6 bases and the J segment 1 base; nucleotides outside the gene matches: 3. The CDR3 DNA follows: TGTGCCAGCAGAACGACAGGGGGGAACACTGAAGCTTTCTTT. Protein product: CASRTTGGNTEAFF.

The rearrangement uses TRBV15 and TRBJ2-2; 9 bases are a match to TRBD2. There are 14 residues in the CDR3. Per germline, CDR1 LNHNV and CDR2 YYDKDF (reference sequence). After removal of 2 bases from V and 6 bases from J, the junction contained 1 base not matched to a gene. CDR3 amino acids: CATSRKREAGELFF. CDR3 DNA sequence: TGTGCCACCAGCAGAAAGCGGGAGGCCGGGGAGCTGTTTTTT.

The sample holds a few counts of this clonotype. The V and J genes are TRBV12-3 or TRBV12-4 and TRBJ2-3; 10 bases align to TRBD2. This CDR3 comprises 16 residues. V lost 3 bases and J lost 2; bases outside the gene matches: 5. In DNA form, the CDR3 reads TGTGCCAGCAGTTTTTTGAGCGGGAGGGACACAGATACGCAGTATTTT. It codes for CASSFLSGRDTDTQYF.